The T cell receptor (beta chain) described here comes from a study of T cell changes during pregnancy in multiple sclerosis. Deletions cut 0 bases from V and 5 bases from J, with 13 bases between. Germline assignment: CDR1 MNHEY and CDR2 SVGAGI. The CDR3 contains 15 residues. Here immunoSEQ multiplex PCR was the method, and the copy in TCRdb shows in-frame clones only, minus some. The sample carries fewer than 60,000 clones, approximately 90% recorded once. This TCR was sampled from a female donor with multiple sclerosis, enrolled in a pregnancy study. Sequencing used peripheral blood, obtained in the second trimester of pregnancy. The chain is built from TRBV6-5 and TRBJ1-2, with D possibly matching TRBD1 (5 bases). CDR3 sequence (DNA): TGTGCCAGCAGTTACTCATCCCTGGACACTTATGGCTACACCTTC. Protein: CASSYSSLDTYGYTF.